This TCR beta chain comes out of a study of molecular identifiers for immune sequencing clone quantification. Study results and limitations: Clones that exceeded 20 RNA copies held over 98% of effector molecules, yet under 1% in naive cells. Spiked Jurkat TCR RNA originating from one cell could reportedly be identified amid approximately 900,000 naive cells.

In germline, CDR1 is LGHNA, CDR2 YSLEER. Trimming pared 5 bases from V and 7 bases from J, leaving 21 bases between. This CDR3 is 15 amino acids long. Comments on this clonotype: The antigen is unknown.

TCRdb analysed the PCR reads with MiXCR anew, one entry per CDR3 protein. The sample shows about 500,000 distinct CDR3 sequences, over 20% of them seen only once. Input for naive CD8 libraries was roughly 19,000 to 1,000,000 sorted cells; the RNA fraction used was 10%, 30% or 50%. A CD8+CD4-CCR7+CD45RA+ phenotype served as the sorting definition for naive CD8 T cells. This chain uses TRBV4-3 with TRBJ2-7; D is possibly TRBD1 or TRBD2 (5 bases each). What was sequenced was naive CD8+ T cells from blood, with Jurkat cell RNA spiked in. The subset: FACS-sorted CD8+CD4-CCR7+CD45RA+ naive T cells. The sequence derives from a human donor in good health. Some libraries in this study had Jurkat cell RNA spiked in. This CDR3 reads CASSLNPGTQVEQYF. The CDR3 DNA is TGCGCCAGCAGCTTGAACCCCGGGACCCAAGTAGAGCAGTACTTC.